This T cell receptor beta chain was profiled in a study of T cells in Graves' hyperthyroidism and ophthalmopathy (dated by TCRdb to about 2019). With respect to the entire study: Peripheral blood was sampled at the time of initial diagnosis, prior to any treatment. TCR V-J signatures able to tell the groups apart were searched for in a discovery cohort of 95 to 100 patients, of whom approximately 40 had Graves' ophthalmopathy and about 55 had stable Graves' hyperthyroidism. Prospective prediction of ophthalmopathy was tested in an independent validation cohort of 18 to 20 hyperthyroidism patients and roughly 16 patients who later progressed to ophthalmopathy. The 100 discovery patients were divided at random into training and test sets in a 7:3 ratio. In addition, the study compared T-cell repertoires in thyroid tissue and in blood from six Graves' hyperthyroidism patients. After sampling, hyperthyroidism patients received methimazole starting at 30 mg daily, and ophthalmopathy patients received high-dose intravenous methylprednisolone. TCR Vbeta CDR3 sequencing of 120 to 150 peripheral blood samples (under 45 ophthalmopathy, approximately 80 hyperthyroidism and some 17 progressor patients) is reported in the paper.

Moderately to severely active disease, a Clinical Activity Score of at least 3, a NOSPECS grade of at least 4, and a duration under 3 months were present in ophthalmopathy patients. Any patient with an uncontrolled infection, another autoimmune disease, pregnancy or lactation was excluded. Diagnoses were established on the basis of clinical symptoms, serum thyroxine and TRAb, thyroid ultrasound, and orbital computed tomography. PBMCs were separated from 7.5 to 10 ml of fresh peripheral blood using Ficoll-Paque density gradient centrifugation. Trizol reagent was used to extract total RNA, and RNA quality was then checked on an Agilent 2100 Bioanalyzer. This clonotype was counted at least ten times. The antigen it binds to is not known. There are no base qualities to consult, and no much larger clone falls within one base. Here is what the overall study found, with its caveats: In validation, the model predicted progression to ophthalmopathy a median of about 6 months before onset, with approximately 68% sensitivity and roughly 72% specificity. Most expanded thyroid clonotypes (frequency above 0.001) were also detected in blood, a finding suggesting that blood repertoires may reflect thyroid immune responses. In cross-validation, a model built on a 13 V-J signature told ophthalmopathy apart from stable hyperthyroidism with approximately 91% sensitivity and roughly 83% specificity, and in testing the same model reached 80%/75%. Sample size was not statistically predetermined, and blinding of investigators to group allocation was not performed.

From cysteine to phenylalanine, the CDR3 is 13 amino acids long. The sequence is cut down to CDR3 DNA, 39 bases in frame from base 1. From the germline V gene, CDR1 is MDHEN and CDR2 is SYDVKM. Deletion took 7 bases off V and 7 bases off J, with a span of 16 bases between the germline ends. Amplification of TCR beta CDR3 regions was carried out from RNA transcripts. The TCR CDR3 was subjected to a first round of RT-PCR using the HTBI primer set and the Qiagen OneStep RT-PCR kit. Libraries were constructed in a second round of multiplex PCR, after which size selection and purification were carried out. The libraries were sequenced on an Illumina HiSeq2000 using paired-end 100 bp reads. Concerning the study's data processing: SOAPnuke was used to process the raw data, throwing out any read that contained adapters or uncalled bases, had a mean Phred below 15, or lacked an exact constant-primer or identifier match. High-quality paired reads were merged using COPE v1.2.5, and each unique nucleotide sequence was defined as a clonotype. Clonotypes were aligned to IMGT TRBV, TRBD and TRBJ reference segments using MiTCR v1.1. The analysis was restricted to V-J combinations with a frequency above 0.0001, which together covered 99.2% of the repertoires. The TCS score was defined as F50 (clonal expansion) divided by E x V (chaos), with BLOSUM62-based TCRdist calculated between CDR3 peptides within each V-J. Welch's t-statistics and random forest reduced around 510 V-J features to roughly 13, which were used in a naive Bayes classifier (R e1071). TCRdb handled the public reads itself, with Q25 trimming in fastp and clone calling in MiXCR, and kept productive beta chains. Rows with a matching CDR3 protein are joined into one entry that keeps the most common DNA and genes. It is TCRdb's table, rather than the study itself, that gives the V and J calls and clone size. The sample table holds about 600,000 distinct CDR3 sequences, of which around 13% were seen once. The ten top clones hold 12% of the sample.

This receptor chain uses TRBV28 and TRBJ1-1; the D gene identity is not certain. Sequenced input: blood. The sequence was obtained from a woman aged 50 to 60 with Graves' ophthalmopathy. CDR3 reads: CASTSGEVDEAFF. DNA sequence: TGTGCCAGCACCTCTGGCGAGGTGGATGAAGCTTTCTTT. Extended through the reference TRBV28 and TRBJ1-1 proteins, this CDR3 yields the full variable domain: DVKVTQSSRYLVKRTGEKVFLECVQDMDHENMFWYRQDPGLGLRLIYFSYDVKMKEKGDIPEGYSVSREKKERFSLILESASTNQTSMYLCASTSGEVDEAFFGQGTRLTVV.